Given below is one TCR beta chain in context. Its antigen is not identified. Trimming removed 1 base at V and 0 bases at J, with 12 bases between. This CDR3 spans 17 amino acids. CDR1 and CDR2 from the germline V gene are LNHNV and YYDKDF (reference sequence). TCRdb reanalysed the 5' RACE reads using MiXCR and keeps one entry per CDR3 protein. The sample consists of approximately 44,000 distinct CDR3 sequences, 12% of them appearing once. The data derive from a study of early T cells in non-severe SARS-CoV-2 infection. Points from the study as a whole: Lookups in VDJdb leaned toward anti-spike CD8 responses and missed private and CD4 specificities.

The rearrangement links TRBV15 to TRBJ1-4; D is unresolved. The TCR originated in an adult who was a healthcare worker with PCR-confirmed SARS-CoV-2 infection or an uninfected control (not recorded which). Material: whole blood. The CDR3, as DNA: TGTGCCACCAGCAGAGGTACCGCGACCGCAACTAATGAAAAACTGTTTTTT. Protein sequence: CATSRGTATATNEKLFF.